This T cell receptor (beta chain) was sequenced for a study of T cell clusters in autoimmune cytopenias. TRB was amplified from around 0.25 ug of peripheral blood genomic DNA per sample. Per germline, CDR1 DFQATT and CDR2 SNEGSKA (reference sequence). The CDR3 runs to 15 residues. This clonotype is classed as medium-sized by frequency. Antigen: not known. One tube held mixed TRB-A and TRB-B primer pools for touch-down PCR. With the multiplex PCR reads reprocessed, TCRdb shows one record per CDR3 protein and no DNA. There are under 3,500 distinct CDR3 sequences in the sample, with under 3.5% held by the top ten. Regarding the study as a whole: Clustering suggested that physiological T cell clusters were missing in primary autoimmune cytopenia patients. The cluster-lack signature was not seen for secondary cytopenia versus chronic lymphocytic leukemia.

Input material: peripheral blood. The V gene is TRBV20-1, the J gene TRBJ2-1; TCRdb's D call, TRBD2, is unchecked because there is no DNA. This receptor was taken from a human donor with an autoimmune cytopenia or autoimmune hepatitis (not recorded which). The CDR3 reads CSASSTSGGSGEQFF.